The clone carrying this T cell receptor beta chain appeared a single time. This sample is part of a study of cytomegalovirus exposure and HLA in healthy donors. Study context: Most donors, 80% to 90% of some 400 genotyped, fell in the Caucasian-associated ancestry cluster.

13 Jbeta primers and 60 Vbeta primers were used for the PCR. Profiling relied on immunoSEQ multiplex PCR, and the TCRdb table lists in-frame clones only, not all of them. The sample gives fewer than 200,000 clones, about 82% of which show up once; roughly 0.82% is in the top ten. The sequence derives from a female donor in good health and CMV-seronegative. Material for sequencing was PBMCs.

The CDR3 nucleotides are TGTGCCAGCAGCTATTGGACAGGGACGGAGACCCAGTACTTC. Translating gives CASSYWTGTETQYF. J is TRBJ2-5 and V is TRBV11-2; 8 bases agree with TRBD1. CDR3 length: 14 residues. Germline V lookup: CDR1 SGHAT, CDR2 FQNNGV. J lost 5 bases, V lost 4 bases, and 6 bases had no gene match. Variable domain in full (rest from reference TRBV11-2 and TRBJ2-5): EAGVAQSPRYKIIEKRQSVAFWCNPISGHATLYWYQQILGQGPKLLIQFQNNGVVDDSQLPKDRFSAERLKGVDSTLKIQPAKLEDSAVYLCASSYWTGTETQYFGPGTRLLVL.